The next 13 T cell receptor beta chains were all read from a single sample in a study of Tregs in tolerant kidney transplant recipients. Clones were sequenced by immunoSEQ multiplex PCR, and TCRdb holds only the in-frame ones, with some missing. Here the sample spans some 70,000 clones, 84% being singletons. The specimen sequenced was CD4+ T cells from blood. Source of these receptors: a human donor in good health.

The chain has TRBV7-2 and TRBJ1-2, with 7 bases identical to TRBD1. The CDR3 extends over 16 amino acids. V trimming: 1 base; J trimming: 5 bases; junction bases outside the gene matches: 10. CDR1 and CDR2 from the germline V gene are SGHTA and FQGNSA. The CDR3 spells CASSLGRGGSAYGYTF. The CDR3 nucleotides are TGTGCCAGCAGCTTAGGGCGAGGGGGCTCCGCGTATGGCTACACCTTC.

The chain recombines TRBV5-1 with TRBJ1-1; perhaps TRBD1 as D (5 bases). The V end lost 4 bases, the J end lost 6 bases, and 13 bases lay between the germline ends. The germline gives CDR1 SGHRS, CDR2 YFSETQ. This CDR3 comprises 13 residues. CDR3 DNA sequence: TGCGCCAGCAGCGCTGACCGGGGGGCTGAAGCTTTCTTT. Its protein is CASSADRGAEAFF.

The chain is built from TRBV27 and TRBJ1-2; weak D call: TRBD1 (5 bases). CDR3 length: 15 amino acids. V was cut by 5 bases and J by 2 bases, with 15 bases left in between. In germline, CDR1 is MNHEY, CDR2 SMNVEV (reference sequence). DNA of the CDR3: TGTGCCAGCAGTACCAGGGTATTGGGAAACTATGGCTACACCTTC. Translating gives CASSTRVLGNYGYTF.

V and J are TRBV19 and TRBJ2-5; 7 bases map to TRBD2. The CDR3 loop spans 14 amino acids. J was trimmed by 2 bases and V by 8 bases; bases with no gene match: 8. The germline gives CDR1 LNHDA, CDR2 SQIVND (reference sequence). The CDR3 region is CASAKRGLQETQYF. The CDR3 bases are TGTGCCAGTGCCAAGCGGGGACTGCAAGAGACCCAGTACTTC.

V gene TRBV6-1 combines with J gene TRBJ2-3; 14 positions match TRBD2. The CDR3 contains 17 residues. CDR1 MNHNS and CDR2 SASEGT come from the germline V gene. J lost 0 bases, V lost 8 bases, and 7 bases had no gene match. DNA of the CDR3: TGTGCCAGCCGTGGGACTAGCGGGGGAACTAGCACAGATACGCAGTATTTT. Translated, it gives CASRGTSGGTSTDTQYF.

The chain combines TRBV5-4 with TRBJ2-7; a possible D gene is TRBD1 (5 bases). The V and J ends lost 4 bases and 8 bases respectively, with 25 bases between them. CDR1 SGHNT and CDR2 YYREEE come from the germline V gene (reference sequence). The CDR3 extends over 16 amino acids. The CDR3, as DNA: TGTGCCAGCAGCCCCACGAGTGGGGCGTTTGAAGAGAAGCAGTACTTC. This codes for CASSPTSGAFEEKQYF. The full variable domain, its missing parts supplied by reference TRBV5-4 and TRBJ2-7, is ETGVTQSPTHLIKTRGQQVTLRCSSQSGHNTVSWYQQALGQGPQFIFQYYREEENGRGNFPPRFSGLQFPNYSSELNVNALELDDSALYLCASSPTSGAFEEKQYFGPGTRLTVT.

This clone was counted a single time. The CDR3 DNA reads as TGTGCCACCCCCGAGGCGGGAGCAAAGGAAACCGGGGAGCTGTTTTTT. As protein: CATPEAGAKETGELFF. The genes are TRBV6-7 and TRBJ2-2, with 7 bases identical to TRBD2. TRBV6-7 is filed as an ORF, its function uncertain. Unmatched junction bases numbered 16, after V lost 10 bases and J lost 5 bases. The CDR3 loop spans 16 amino acids.

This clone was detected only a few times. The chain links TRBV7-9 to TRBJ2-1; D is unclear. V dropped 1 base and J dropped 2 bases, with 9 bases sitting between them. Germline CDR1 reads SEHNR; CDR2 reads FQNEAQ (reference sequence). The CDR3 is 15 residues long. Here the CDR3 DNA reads TGTGCCAGCAGCTTAGGTGGAGACACCTACAATGAGCAGTTCTTC. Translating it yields CASSLGGDTYNEQFF. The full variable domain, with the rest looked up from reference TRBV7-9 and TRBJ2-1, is DTGVSQNPRHKITKRGQNVTFRCDPISEHNRLYWYRQTLGQGPEFLTYFQNEAQLEKSRLLSDRFSAERPKGSFSTLEIQRTEQGDSAMYLCASSLGGDTYNEQFFGPGTRLTVL.

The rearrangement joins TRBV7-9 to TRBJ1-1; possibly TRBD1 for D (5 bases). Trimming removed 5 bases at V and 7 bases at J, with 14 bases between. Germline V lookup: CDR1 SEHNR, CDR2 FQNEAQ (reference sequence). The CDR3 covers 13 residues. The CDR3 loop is CASSPGRRFEAFF. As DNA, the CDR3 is TGTGCCAGCAGCCCGGGACGGCGTTTTGAAGCTTTCTTT.

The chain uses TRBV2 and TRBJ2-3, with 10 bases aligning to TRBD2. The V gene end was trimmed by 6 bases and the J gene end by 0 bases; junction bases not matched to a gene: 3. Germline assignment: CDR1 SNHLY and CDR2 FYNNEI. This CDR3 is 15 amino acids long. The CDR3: CASRQAGGSTDTQYF. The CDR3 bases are TGTGCCAGCAGGCAAGCGGGGGGGAGCACAGATACGCAGTATTTT.

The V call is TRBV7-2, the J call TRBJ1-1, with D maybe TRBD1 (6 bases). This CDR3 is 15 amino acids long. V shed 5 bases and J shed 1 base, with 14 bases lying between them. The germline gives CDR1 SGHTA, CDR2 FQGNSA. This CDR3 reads CASSPSTGQNTEAFF. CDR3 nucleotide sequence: TGTGCCAGCAGCCCCTCGACAGGACAGAACACTGAAGCTTTCTTT. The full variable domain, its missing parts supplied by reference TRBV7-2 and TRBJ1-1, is GAGVSQSPSNKVTEKGKDVELRCDPISGHTALYWYRQSLGQGLEFLIYFQGNSAPDKSGLPSDRFSAERTGGSVSTLTIQRTQQEDSAVYLCASSPSTGQNTEAFFGQGTRLTVV.

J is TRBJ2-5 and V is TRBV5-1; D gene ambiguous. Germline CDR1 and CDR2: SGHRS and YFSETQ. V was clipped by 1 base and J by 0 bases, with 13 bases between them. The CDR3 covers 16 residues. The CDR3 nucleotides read TGCGCCAGCAGCTTGCGACAAACTCGGGACCAAGAGACCCAGTACTTC. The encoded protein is CASSLRQTRDQETQYF.

CDR3 sequence: CASRPASNTGELFF. In DNA, the CDR3 is TGTGCCAGCAGACCAGCCTCGAACACCGGGGAGCTGTTTTTT. The chain employs TRBV18 and TRBJ2-2; no clear D. This CDR3 spans 14 amino acids. V dropped 8 bases and J dropped 0 bases, with 10 bases sitting between them. The germline gives CDR1 KGHSH, CDR2 LQKENI.